This T cell receptor beta chain was recorded in a study of regulatory T cells in long-lasting Graves disease. On the study more broadly: Graves' patients, diagnosed recently, had received antithyroid drugs under 3 months.

This clonotype appeared many times. The antigen is not known. Study-wide points: Patients with persistent disease showed a bias toward TRBV28, TRBJ1-2 and TRBJ2-5. Accuracy may have been reduced by the small sample size.

Documented time point: newly diagnosed GD, antithyroid drugs for less than 3 months. Following extraction of RNA from PBMCs, that RNA was used to make the TCR library. One endocrinology department in Xi'an, China, was where patients came from. This CDR3 has 19 amino acids. Germline V CDR1 and CDR2: SGHAT, FQNNGV. J gave up 0 bases and V 6 bases, and 12 bases lay outside the gene matches. Arm-PCR with iRepertoire HTBI primers amplified the CDR3 regions for these TCR beta libraries. TCRdb re-analysed the multiplex PCR reads in MiXCR, keeping a single row per CDR3 protein. Found here are about 300,000 distinct CDR3 sequences, about a sixth of them singletons; the top ten hold 35% to 45%.

The clonotype was recovered from a female donor with Graves disease. This chain uses TRBV11-2 with TRBJ2-1; TRBD2 matches 12 bases. Sample: peripheral blood mononuclear cells (PBMCs), taken at new diagnosis, from a patient treated with antithyroid drugs. DNA of the CDR3: TGTGCCAGCAGAAATGGACTAGCGGGGCCCTCAAGCTCCTACAATGAGCAGTTCTTC. Its protein product is CASRNGLAGPSSSYNEQFF.